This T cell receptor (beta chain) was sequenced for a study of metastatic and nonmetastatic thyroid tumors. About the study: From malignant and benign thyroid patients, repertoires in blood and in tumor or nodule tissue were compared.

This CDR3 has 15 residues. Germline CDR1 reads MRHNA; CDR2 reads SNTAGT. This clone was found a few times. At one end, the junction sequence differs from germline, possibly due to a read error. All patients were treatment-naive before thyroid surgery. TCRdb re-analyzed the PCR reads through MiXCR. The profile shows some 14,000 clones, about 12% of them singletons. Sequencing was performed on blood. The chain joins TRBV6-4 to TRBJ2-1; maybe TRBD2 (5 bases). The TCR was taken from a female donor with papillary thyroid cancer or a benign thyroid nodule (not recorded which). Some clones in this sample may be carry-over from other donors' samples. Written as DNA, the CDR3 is TGTGCCAGCATTGACTCTAGCCCCCCGTGTGTGTGGCAGTTCTTC. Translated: CASIDSSPPCVWQFF.